The following is a T cell receptor beta chain sequence with its context. This sample is part of a study of blood T cell repertoires in COVID-19. For the study at large: COVID-19 samples from acute and convalescent phases originated in the United States, Italy and Spain.

This study enrolled people aged roughly 18 to 90 from around 25 US geographic areas. Cohort 3 donors were reported recovered after two negative PCRs, clearance, or symptom resolution. Germline assignment: CDR1 LGHNA and CDR2 YSLEER. V was pared by 5 bases and J by 5 bases, with 12 bases of the junction left unmatched. The length of the CDR3 is 17 residues. Original data processing: Counts of nucleated cells, estimated from reference gene primer amplification, were obtained. Generated by immunoSEQ multiplex PCR, the TCRdb table keeps only in-frame clones and is missing some. V, J and clone size were drawn from that table, and D and trimming were deduced from the DNA. The sample shows hundreds of thousands of clones, about 89% of them seen only once.

The chain combines TRBV4-3 with TRBJ2-1, with TRBD2 matching over 10 bases. This receptor was identified in a woman in her thirties or forties who had recovered from COVID-19. Input material: PBMCs or T cells enriched from blood (not recorded which). The CDR3 DNA is TGCGCCAGCAGCGCGAAACCAGCGGGAGGGCCGAACAATGAGCAGTTCTTC. Translating gives CASSAKPAGGPNNEQFF.